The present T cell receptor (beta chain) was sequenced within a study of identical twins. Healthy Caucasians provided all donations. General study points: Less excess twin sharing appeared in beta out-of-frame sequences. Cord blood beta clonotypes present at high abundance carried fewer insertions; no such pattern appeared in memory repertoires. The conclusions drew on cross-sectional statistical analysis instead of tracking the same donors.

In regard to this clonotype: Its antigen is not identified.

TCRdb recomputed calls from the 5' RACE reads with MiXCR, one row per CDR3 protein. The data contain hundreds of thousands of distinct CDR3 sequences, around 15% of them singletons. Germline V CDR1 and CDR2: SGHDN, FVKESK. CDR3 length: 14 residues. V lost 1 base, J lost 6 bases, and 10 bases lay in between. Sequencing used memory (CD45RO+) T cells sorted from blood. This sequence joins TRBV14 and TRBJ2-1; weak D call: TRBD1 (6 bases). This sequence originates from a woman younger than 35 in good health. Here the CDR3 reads CASSQVARGNEQFF. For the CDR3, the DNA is TGTGCCAGCAGCCAAGTGGCCAGGGGCAATGAGCAGTTCTTC.